This T cell receptor (beta chain) is drawn from a study of blood T cell repertoires in COVID-19. Study information: T cells, B-cell-depleted T cells, or PBMCs provided the cDNA or gDNA that served as material.

TCRdb keeps only in-frame clones here, not all; method: immunoSEQ multiplex PCR. The sample lists approximately 490,000 clones; more than 85% were seen once. There are 11 residues in the CDR3. V lost 2 bases and J 3 bases, leaving 3 bases between the germline ends. CDR1 and CDR2 from the germline V gene are SGDLS and YYNGEE. Specimen: PBMCs or T cells enriched from blood (not recorded which). The TCR was taken from a woman in her sixties who had recovered from COVID-19. The chain recombines TRBV9 with TRBJ2-7, with D hard to call. The CDR3 nucleotides are TGTGCCAGCAGCGTGAGCTACGAGCAGTACGTC. Encoded protein: CASSVSYEQYV.